This TCR beta chain came from a study of CD8 T cells in ankylosing spondylitis. Overall study results and limits: In synovial fluid and blood from reactive arthritis, some motif variants were previously reported. Reported data indicate significant enrichment of disease-linked clones within matched ankylosing spondylitis synovial fluid. A TCR beta motif made of under 10 highly homologous variants seemed typical of ankylosing spondylitis blood.

Using quantitative 5'-RACE with molecular barcodes, the authors made TCR beta libraries. MiXCR was run by TCRdb on the 5' RACE reads, yielding one entry per CDR3 protein. The sample has 250,000 or so distinct CDR3 sequences, 15% to 20% seen once. The germline V gene encodes CDR1 MNHEY and CDR2 SVGAGI. V lost 0 bases, J lost 0 bases, and 9 bases lay in between. The CDR3 is 15 amino acids. On this clonotype: The antigen is undetermined.

The rearrangement links TRBV6-5 to TRBJ2-7, with no clear D. This clonotype was obtained from a male donor with ankylosing spondylitis or in good health (not recorded which). The sample taken for sequencing was blood, either unsorted or a sorted T cell fraction (not recorded which). Written as DNA, the CDR3 is TGTGCCAGCAGTTACTCGCCGGGCGGCTCCTACGAGCAGTACTTC. It encodes CASSYSPGGSYEQYF.